This T cell receptor (beta chain) was profiled in a study of shared clonotypes between healthy human individuals. V was trimmed by 0 bases and J by 8 bases, leaving 17 bases between them. In germline, CDR1 is LGHNA, CDR2 YSLEER. The CDR3 extends over 16 amino acids. Naivety among CD8 cells was defined by CD45RO negativity and positive CCR7 selection, thereby excluding terminally differentiated effector memory CD45RA+ cells. Some clones are missing from TCRdb's copy, which holds only in-frame ones; the method was immunoSEQ multiplex PCR. The sample has about 2 million clones, over 85% seen once. Source material: naive CD8+ T cells sorted from blood. The source is a man between 18 and 35 years old in good health. The chain joins TRBV4-3 to TRBJ2-1; TRBD1 is a possible D gene (6 bases). CDR3 region: CASSQDRTATRHEQFF. CDR3 coding DNA: TGCGCCAGCAGCCAAGATCGGACAGCCACACGGCATGAGCAGTTCTTC.